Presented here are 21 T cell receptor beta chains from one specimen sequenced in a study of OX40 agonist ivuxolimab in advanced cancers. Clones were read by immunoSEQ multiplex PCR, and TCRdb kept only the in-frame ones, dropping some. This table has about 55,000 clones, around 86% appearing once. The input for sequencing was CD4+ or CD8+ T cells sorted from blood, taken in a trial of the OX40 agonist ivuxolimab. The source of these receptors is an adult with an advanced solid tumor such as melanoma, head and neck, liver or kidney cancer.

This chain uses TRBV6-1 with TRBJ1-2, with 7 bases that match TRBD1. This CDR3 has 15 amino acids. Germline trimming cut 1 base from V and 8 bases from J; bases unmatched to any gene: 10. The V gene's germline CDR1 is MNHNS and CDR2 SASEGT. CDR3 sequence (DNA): TGTGCCAGCAGTGAAGGGACAGGCCCTTTTTGGGGCTACACCTTC. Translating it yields CASSEGTGPFWGYTF.

DNA of the CDR3: TGCGCCAGCAGCCCCGGGGGGCTACTCGAGCAGTACTTC. It is translated as CASSPGGLLEQYF. This chain joins TRBV5-1 and TRBJ2-7; D is possibly TRBD2 (7 bases). The CDR3 is 13 amino acids. The germline V and J ends were trimmed by 4 bases and 6 bases, with 14 bases remaining between them. Germline CDR1 and CDR2: SGHRS and YFSETQ.

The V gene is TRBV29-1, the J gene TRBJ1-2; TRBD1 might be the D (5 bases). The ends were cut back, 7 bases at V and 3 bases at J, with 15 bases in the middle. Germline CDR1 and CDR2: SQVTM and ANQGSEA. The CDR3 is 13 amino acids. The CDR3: CSATETEHYGYTF. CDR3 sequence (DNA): TGCAGCGCCACCGAGACAGAACACTATGGCTACACCTTC.

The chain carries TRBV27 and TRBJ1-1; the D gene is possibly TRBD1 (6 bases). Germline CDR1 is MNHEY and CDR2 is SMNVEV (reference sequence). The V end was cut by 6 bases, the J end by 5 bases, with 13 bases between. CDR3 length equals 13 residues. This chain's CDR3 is CASRWGRGTEAFF. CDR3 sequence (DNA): TGTGCCAGCAGATGGGGGCGCGGAACTGAAGCTTTCTTT.

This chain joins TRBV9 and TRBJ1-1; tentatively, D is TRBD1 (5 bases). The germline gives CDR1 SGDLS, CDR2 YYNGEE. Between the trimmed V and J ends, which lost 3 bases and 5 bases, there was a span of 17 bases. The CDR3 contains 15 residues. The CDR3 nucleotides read TGTGCCAGCAGCGACCGGGGCGTGGGATGGACTGAAGCTTTCTTT. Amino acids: CASSDRGVGWTEAFF.

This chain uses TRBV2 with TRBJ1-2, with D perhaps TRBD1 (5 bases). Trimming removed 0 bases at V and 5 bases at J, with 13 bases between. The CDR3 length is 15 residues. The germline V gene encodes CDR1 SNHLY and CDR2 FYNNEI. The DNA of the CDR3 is TGTGCCAGCAGTGAAGCGGGGCGGGGGGTTTATGGCTACACCTTC. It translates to CASSEAGRGVYGYTF.

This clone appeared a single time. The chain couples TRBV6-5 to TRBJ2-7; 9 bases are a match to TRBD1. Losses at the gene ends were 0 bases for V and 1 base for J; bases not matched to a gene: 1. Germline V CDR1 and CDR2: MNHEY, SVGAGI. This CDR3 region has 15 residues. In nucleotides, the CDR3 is TGTGCCAGCAGTTACTCGGGACAGGGATCCTACGAGCAGTACTTC. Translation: CASSYSGQGSYEQYF.

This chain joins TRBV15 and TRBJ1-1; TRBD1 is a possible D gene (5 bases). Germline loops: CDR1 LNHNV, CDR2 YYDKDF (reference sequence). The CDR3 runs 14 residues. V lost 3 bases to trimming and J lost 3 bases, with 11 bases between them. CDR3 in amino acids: CATSSGDSDTEAFF. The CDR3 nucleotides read TGTGCCACCAGCAGCGGGGACTCAGACACTGAAGCTTTCTTT.

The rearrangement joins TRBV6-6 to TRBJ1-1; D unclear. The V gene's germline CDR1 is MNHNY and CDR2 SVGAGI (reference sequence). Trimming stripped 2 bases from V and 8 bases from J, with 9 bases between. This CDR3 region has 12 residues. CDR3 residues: CASSYEAGEAFF. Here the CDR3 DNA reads TGTGCCAGCAGTTACGAGGCGGGGGAAGCTTTCTTT.

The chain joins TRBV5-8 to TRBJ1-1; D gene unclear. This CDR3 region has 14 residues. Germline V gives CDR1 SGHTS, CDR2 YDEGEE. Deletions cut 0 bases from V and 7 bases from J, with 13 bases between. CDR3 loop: CASSLDAAGNEAFF. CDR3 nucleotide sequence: TGTGCCAGCAGCTTGGATGCAGCGGGGAATGAAGCTTTCTTT.

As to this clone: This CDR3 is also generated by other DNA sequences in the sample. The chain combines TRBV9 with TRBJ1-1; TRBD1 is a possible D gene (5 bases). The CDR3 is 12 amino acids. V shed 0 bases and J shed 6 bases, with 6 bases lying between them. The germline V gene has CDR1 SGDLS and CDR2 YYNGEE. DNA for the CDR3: TGTGCCAGCAGCGTAGGGGGCTCTGAAGCTTTCTTT. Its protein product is CASSVGGSEAFF.

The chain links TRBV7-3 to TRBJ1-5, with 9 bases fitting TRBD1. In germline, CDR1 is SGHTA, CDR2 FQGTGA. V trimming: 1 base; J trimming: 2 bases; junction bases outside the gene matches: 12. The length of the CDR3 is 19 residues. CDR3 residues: CASSLRGTSDRGGNQPQHF. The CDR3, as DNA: TGTGCCAGCAGCTTAAGGGGTACCTCGGACAGGGGAGGCAATCAGCCCCAGCATTTT.

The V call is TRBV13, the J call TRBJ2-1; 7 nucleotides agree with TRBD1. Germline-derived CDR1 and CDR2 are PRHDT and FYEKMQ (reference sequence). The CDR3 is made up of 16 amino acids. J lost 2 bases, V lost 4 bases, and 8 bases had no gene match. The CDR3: CASSSYRGRTYNEQFF. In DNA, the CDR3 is TGTGCCAGCAGCTCGTACAGGGGTAGGACCTACAATGAGCAGTTCTTC.

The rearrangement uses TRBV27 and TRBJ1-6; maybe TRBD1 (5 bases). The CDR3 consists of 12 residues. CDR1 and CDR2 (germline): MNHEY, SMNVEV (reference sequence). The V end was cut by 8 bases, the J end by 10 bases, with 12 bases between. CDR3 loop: CASGDLGSPLHF. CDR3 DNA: TGTGCCAGCGGGGACTTAGGCTCACCCCTCCACTTT.

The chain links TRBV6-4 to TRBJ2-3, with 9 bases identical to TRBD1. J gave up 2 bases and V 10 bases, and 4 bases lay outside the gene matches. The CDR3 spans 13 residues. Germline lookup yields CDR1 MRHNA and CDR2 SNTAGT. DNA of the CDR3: TGTGCCAAGGGGACAGGGCTCACAGATACGCAGTATTTT. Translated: CAKGTGLTDTQYF.

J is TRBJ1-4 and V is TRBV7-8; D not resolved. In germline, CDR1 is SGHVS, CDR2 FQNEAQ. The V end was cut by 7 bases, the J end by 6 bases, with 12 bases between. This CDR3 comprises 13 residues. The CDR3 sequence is CASTQVIHEKLFF. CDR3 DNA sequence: TGTGCCAGCACCCAGGTGATCCATGAAAAACTGTTTTTT.

The CDR3 DNA reads TGTGCCAGCAGCCCGCGGGTGGGGGGGAAGCAAGAGACCCAGTACTTC. This sequence encodes CASSPRVGGKQETQYF. The rearrangement links TRBV7-8 to TRBJ2-5, with 7 bases fitting TRBD2. Germline V lookup: CDR1 SGHVS, CDR2 FQNEAQ. The CDR3 is made up of 16 amino acids. The J segment lost 2 bases and the V segment lost 5 bases, leaving 11 bases of the junction unmatched.

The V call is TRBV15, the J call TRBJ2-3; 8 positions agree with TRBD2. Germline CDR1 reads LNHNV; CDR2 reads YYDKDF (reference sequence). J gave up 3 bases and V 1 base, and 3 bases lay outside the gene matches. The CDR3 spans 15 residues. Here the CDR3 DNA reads TGTGCCACCAGCAGAGGCCGGGGGGGGACAGATACGCAGTATTTT. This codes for CATSRGRGGTDTQYF.

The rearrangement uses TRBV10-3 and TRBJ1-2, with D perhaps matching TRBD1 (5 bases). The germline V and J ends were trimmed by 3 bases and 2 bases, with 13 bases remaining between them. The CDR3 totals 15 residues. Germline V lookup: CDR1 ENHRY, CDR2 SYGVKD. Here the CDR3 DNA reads TGTGCCATCAGTGAAGGGCAGGGCGCCAACTATGGCTACACCTTC. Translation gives CAISEGQGANYGYTF.

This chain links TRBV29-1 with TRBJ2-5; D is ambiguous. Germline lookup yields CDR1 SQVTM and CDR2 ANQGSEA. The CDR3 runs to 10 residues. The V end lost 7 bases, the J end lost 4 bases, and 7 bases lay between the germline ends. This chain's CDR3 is CSADGETQYF. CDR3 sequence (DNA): TGCAGCGCGGACGGAGAGACCCAGTACTTC.

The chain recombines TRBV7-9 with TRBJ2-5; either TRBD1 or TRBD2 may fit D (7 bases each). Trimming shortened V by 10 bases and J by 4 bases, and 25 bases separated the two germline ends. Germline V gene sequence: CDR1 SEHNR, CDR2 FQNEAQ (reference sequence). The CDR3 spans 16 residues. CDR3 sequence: CAIPRGGGALVETQYF. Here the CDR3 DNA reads TGTGCCATCCCACGGGGAGGGGGCGCGTTGGTAGAGACCCAGTACTTC.